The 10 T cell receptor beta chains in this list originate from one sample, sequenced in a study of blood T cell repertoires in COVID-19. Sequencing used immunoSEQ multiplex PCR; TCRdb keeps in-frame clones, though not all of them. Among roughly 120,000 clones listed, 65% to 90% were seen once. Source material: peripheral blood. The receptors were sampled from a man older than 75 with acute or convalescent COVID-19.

CDR3 coding DNA: TGTGCCATCCAACCTGGTTCGACTAGCTCGTACGAGCAGTACTTC. Its translation: CAIQPGSTSSYEQYF. The rearrangement uses TRBV21-1 and TRBJ2-7; the D segment call TRBD2 is taken from the table without a DNA check. TRBV21-1 is an annotated pseudogene. There are 15 residues in the CDR3.

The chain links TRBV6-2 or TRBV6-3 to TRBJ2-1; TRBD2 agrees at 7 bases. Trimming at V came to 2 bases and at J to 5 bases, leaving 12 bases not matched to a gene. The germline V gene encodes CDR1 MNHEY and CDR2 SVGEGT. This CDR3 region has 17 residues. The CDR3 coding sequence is TGTGCCAGCAGTTACCCCCGTCGGCGGGAGTACGACAATGAGCAGTTCTTC. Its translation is CASSYPRRREYDNEQFF.

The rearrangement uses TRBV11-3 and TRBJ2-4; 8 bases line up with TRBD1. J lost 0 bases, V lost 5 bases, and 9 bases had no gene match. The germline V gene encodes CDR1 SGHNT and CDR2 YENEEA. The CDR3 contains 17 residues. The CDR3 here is CASSPGTGVLAKNIQYF. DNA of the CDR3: TGTGCCAGCAGCCCAGGGACAGGCGTCCTAGCCAAAAACATTCAGTACTTC.

The CDR3 region is CASSLGQGTNTEAFF. The CDR3 nucleotides are TGTGCCAGCAGCTTAGGACAGGGGACGAACACTGAAGCTTTCTTT. The genes are TRBV7-9 and TRBJ1-1, with 8 bases fitting TRBD1. The CDR3 is 15 residues long. The trim removed 1 base at V and 1 base at J, leaving 2 bases unmatched. Germline V CDR1 and CDR2: SEHNR, FQNEAQ (reference sequence).

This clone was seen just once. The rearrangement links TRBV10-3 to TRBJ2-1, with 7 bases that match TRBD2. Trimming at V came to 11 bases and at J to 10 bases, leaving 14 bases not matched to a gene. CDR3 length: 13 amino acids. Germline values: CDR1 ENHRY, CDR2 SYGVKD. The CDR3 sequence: CASSQRGGGEQFF. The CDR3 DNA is TGTGCCTCTTCACAGCGGGGAGGCGGAGAGCAGTTCTTC.

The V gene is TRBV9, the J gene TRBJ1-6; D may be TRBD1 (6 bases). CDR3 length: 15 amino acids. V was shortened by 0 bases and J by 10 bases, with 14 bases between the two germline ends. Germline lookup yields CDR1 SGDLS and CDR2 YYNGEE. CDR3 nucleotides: TGTGCCAGCAGCGTAGCGTGGGGGCTCGGGTCACCCCTCCACTTT. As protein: CASSVAWGLGSPLHF.

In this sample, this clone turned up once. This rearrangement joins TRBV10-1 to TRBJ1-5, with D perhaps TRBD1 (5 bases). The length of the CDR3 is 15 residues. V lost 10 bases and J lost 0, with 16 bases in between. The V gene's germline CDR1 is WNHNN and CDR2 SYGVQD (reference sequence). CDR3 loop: CAKDRRVYSNQPQHF. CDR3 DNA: TGCGCCAAAGACAGAAGGGTCTATAGCAATCAGCCCCAGCATTTT.

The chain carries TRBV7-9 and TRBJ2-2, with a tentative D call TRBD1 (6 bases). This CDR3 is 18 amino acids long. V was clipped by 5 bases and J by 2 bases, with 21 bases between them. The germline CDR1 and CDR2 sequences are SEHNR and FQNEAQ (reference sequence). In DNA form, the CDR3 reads TGTGCCAGCAGCGGACGGGACAAGCTAACGACCAACACCGGGGAGCTGTTTTTT. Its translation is CASSGRDKLTTNTGELFF.

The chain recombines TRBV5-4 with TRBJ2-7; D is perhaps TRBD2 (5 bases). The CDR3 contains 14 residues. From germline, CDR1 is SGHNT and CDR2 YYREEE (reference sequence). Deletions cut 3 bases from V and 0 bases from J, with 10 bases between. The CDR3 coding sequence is TGTGCCAGCAGCTCGAGCGGTAGCTCCTACGAGCAGTACTTC. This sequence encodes CASSSSGSSYEQYF.

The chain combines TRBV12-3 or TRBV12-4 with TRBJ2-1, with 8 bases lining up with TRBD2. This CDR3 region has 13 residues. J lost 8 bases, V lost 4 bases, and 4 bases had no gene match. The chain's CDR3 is CASSYREGHEQFF. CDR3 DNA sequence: TGTGCCAGCAGTTATCGGGAGGGCCATGAGCAGTTCTTC.